The TCR beta chain under discussion was sequenced for a study of regulatory T cells in long-lasting Graves disease. The time point denotes: newly diagnosed GD, antithyroid drugs for less than 3 months. From RNA extracted from PBMCs, the TCR library was made. Arm-PCR of CDR3 regions with iRepertoire HTBI primers generated TCR beta libraries. One entry per CDR3 protein results from TCRdb running MiXCR on the multiplex PCR reads. The sample lists some 250,000 distinct CDR3 sequences; under 20% were seen once. Germline-derived CDR1 and CDR2 are LGHDT and YNNKEL (reference sequence). Trimming took 7 bases from V and 5 from J, leaving 18 bases between them. The CDR3 has 15 amino acids. At least ten counts were recorded for this clonotype. The same specimen was also included in a second study, on T cells in Graves' hyperthyroidism and ophthalmopathy.

The sequences come from peripheral blood mononuclear cells (PBMCs), collected at new diagnosis, from a patient treated with antithyroid drugs. This TCR was sampled from a woman aged 30 to 39 with Graves disease. The V call is TRBV3-1, the J call TRBJ2-1; TRBD2 is a possible D gene (6 bases). The CDR3 sequence: CASTKTRYRNNEQFF. CDR3 DNA: TGTGCCAGCACAAAGACTAGGTACAGGAACAATGAGCAGTTCTTC.